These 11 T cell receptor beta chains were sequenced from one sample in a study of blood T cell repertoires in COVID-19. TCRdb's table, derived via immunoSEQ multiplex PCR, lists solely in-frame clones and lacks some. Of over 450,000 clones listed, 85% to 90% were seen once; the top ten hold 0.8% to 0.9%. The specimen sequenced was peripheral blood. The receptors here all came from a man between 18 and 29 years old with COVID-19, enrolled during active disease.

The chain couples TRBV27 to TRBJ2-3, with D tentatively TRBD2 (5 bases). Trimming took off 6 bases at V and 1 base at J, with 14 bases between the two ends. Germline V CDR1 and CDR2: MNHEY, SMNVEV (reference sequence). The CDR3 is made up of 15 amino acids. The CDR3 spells CASRLASTGTDTQYF. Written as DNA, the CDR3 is TGTGCCAGCAGGTTAGCGTCTACTGGCACAGATACGCAGTATTTT.

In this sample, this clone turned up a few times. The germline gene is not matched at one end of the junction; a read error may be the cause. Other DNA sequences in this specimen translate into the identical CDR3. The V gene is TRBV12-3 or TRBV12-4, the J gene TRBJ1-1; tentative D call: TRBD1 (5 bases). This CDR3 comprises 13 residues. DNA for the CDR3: TGTGCCAGCAGCTTAGGGCAGGGCACTGAAGCTTTCTTT. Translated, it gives CASSLGQGTEAFF.

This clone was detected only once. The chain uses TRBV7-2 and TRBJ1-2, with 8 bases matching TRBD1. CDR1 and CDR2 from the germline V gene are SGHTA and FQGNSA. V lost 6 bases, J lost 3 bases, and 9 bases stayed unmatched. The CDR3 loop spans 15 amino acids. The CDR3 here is CASSPDRGRYYGYTF. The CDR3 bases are TGTGCCAGCAGTCCTGACAGGGGCCGGTACTATGGCTACACCTTC.

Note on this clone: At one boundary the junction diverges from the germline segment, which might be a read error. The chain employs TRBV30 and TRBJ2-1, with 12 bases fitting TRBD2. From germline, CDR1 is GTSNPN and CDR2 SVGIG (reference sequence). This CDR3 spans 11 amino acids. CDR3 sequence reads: CAWTSGRAFIF. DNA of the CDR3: TGTGCCTGGACTAGCGGGAGGGCCTTCATCTTC. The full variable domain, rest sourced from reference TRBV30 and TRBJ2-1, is SQTIHQWPATLVQPVGSPLSLECTVEGTSNPNLYWYRQAAGRGLQLLFYSVGIGQISSEVPQNLSASRPQDRQFILSSKKLLLSDSGFYLCAWTSGRAFIFGPGTRLTVL.

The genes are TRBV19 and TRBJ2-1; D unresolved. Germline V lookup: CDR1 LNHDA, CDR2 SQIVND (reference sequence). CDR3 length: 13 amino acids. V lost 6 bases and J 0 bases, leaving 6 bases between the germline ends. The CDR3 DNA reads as TGTGCCAGTAGCGCAGGCTCCTACAATGAGCAGTTCTTC. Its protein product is CASSAGSYNEQFF. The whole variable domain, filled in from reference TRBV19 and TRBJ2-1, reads DGGITQSPKYLFRKEGQNVTLSCEQNLNHDAMYWYRQDPGQGLRLIYYSQIVNDFQKGDIAEGYSVSREKKESFPLTVTSAQKNPTAFYLCASSAGSYNEQFFGPGTRLTVL.

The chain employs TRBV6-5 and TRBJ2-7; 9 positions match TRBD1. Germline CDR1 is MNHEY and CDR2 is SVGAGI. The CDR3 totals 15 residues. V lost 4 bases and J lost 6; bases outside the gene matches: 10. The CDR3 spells CASSSTGTGPSEQYF. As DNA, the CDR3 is TGTGCCAGCAGTTCCACCGGGACAGGGCCGTCCGAGCAGTACTTC.

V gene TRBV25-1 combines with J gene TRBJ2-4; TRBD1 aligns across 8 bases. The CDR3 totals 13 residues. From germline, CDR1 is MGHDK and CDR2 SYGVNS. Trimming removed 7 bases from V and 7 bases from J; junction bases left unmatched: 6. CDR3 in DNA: TGTGCCAGCACCCCAGGGGGCGGTAACATTCAGTACTTC. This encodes CASTPGGGNIQYF.

In DNA, the CDR3 is TGTGCCAGCAGCTTAGCACTCACTGATGAGCAGTTCTTC. Translation gives CASSLALTDEQFF. The chain joins TRBV7-9 to TRBJ2-1; D call uncertain. Germline CDR1 is SEHNR and CDR2 is FQNEAQ (reference sequence). This CDR3 comprises 13 residues. V dropped 0 bases and J dropped 8 bases, with 8 bases sitting between them. The variable domain in full, completed from reference TRBV7-9 and TRBJ2-1, reads DTGVSQNPRHKITKRGQNVTFRCDPISEHNRLYWYRQTLGQGPEFLTYFQNEAQLEKSRLLSDRFSAERPKGSFSTLEIQRTEQGDSAMYLCASSLALTDEQFFGPGTRLTVL.

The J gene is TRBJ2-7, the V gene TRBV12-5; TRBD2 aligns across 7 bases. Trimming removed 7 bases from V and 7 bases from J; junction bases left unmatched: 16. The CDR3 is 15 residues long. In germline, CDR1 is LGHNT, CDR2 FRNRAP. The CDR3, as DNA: TGTGCTAGTGCTTACTCACCGCGGGGGACGGGGGAGCAGTACTTC. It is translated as CASAYSPRGTGEQYF.

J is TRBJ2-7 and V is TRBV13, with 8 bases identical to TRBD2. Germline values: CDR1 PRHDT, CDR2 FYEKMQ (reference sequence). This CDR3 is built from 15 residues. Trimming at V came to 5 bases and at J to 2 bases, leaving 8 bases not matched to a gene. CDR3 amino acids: CASSPGVAGTYEQYF. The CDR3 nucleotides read TGTGCCAGCAGCCCCGGGGTAGCGGGAACCTACGAGCAGTACTTC. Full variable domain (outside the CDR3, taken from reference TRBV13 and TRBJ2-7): AAGVIQSPRHLIKEKRETATLKCYPIPRHDTVYWYQQGPGQDPQFLISFYEKMQSDKGSIPDRFSAQQFSDYHSELNMSSLELGDSALYFCASSPGVAGTYEQYFGPGTRLTVT.

The CDR3 nucleotides read TGTGCCAGCACCTTAAGGGGTCAGCCCCAGCATTTT. Translating gives CASTLRGQPQHF. This chain joins TRBV12-3 or TRBV12-4 and TRBJ1-5; possibly TRBD1 for D (5 bases). V was cut by 7 bases and J by 6 bases, with 10 bases left in between. The CDR3 runs to 12 residues.